A single sample gave rise to the 10 T cell receptor beta chains below, sequenced in a study of blood T cell repertoires in COVID-19. Sequencing was performed with immunoSEQ multiplex PCR; in TCRdb, only in-frame clones are kept and a portion is missing. The repertoire includes about 300,000 clones, around nine tenths of them detected once, and less than 3% sits in the top ten. Material: PBMCs or T cells enriched from blood (not recorded which). These receptors were obtained from a woman aged 50 to 60 who had been exposed to COVID-19.

This chain connects TRBV29-1 to TRBJ2-3, with TRBD2 identical over 10 bases. Germline CDR1 is SQVTM and CDR2 is ANQGSEA. The CDR3 totals 13 residues. With V trimmed by 1 base and J by 12 bases, 7 bases remained unmatched. CDR3 sequence: CSVEVLAGDLQYF. The CDR3 coding sequence is TGCAGCGTTGAAGTTCTAGCGGGGGACCTTCAGTATTTT.

The chain couples TRBV19 to TRBJ1-1, with a tentative D call TRBD1 (6 bases). Germline-derived CDR1 and CDR2 are LNHDA and SQIVND (reference sequence). The V end lost 4 bases, the J end lost 11 bases, and 26 bases lay between the germline ends. The CDR3 sequence is 16 residues long. As DNA, the CDR3 is TGTGCCAGTAGTACCCGCTTTGGGGGGGGCGAAACGGAGGCTTTCTTT. Amino acids: CASSTRFGGGETEAFF.

The V gene is TRBV5-4, the J gene TRBJ2-1, with TRBD2 matching 8 bases. Germline CDR1 is SGHNT and CDR2 is YYREEE (reference sequence). The trim removed 3 bases at V and 12 bases at J, leaving 17 bases unmatched. The CDR3 runs to 16 residues. CDR3 region: CASSSPSGTRGRGQFF. DNA of the CDR3: TGTGCCAGCAGCTCCCCGTCCGGGACTAGAGGAAGGGGGCAGTTCTTC.

The chain carries TRBV11-3 and TRBJ2-1, with 11 nucleotides matching TRBD1. Germline V gives CDR1 SGHNT, CDR2 YENEEA. CDR3 length equals 17 residues. The J segment lost 8 bases and the V segment lost 5 bases, leaving 14 bases of the junction unmatched. The CDR3 sequence: CASSPRPPGTGGHEQFF. The CDR3 DNA sequence: TGTGCCAGCAGCCCCCGCCCCCCCGGGACAGGGGGACATGAGCAGTTCTTC.

The V and J genes are TRBV9 and TRBJ2-1; the match to TRBD2 covers 8 bases. This CDR3 is 17 amino acids long. V was pared by 4 bases and J by 4 bases, with 13 bases of the junction left unmatched. The germline CDR1 and CDR2 sequences are SGDLS and YYNGEE. CDR3 residues: CASSPGGLAGLYNEQFF. The CDR3, as DNA: TGTGCCAGCAGCCCCGGAGGACTAGCCGGCCTTTACAATGAGCAGTTCTTC.

This chain connects TRBV28 to TRBJ1-2; tentatively, D is TRBD1 (5 bases). The CDR3 runs to 15 residues. Germline V gene sequence: CDR1 MDHEN, CDR2 SYDVKM. The V end lost 6 bases, the J end lost 7 bases, and 21 bases lay between the germline ends. CDR3 coding DNA: TGTGCCAGCAGGGGAACTGGCAGGGAGGTTTTTGGCTACACCTTC. Translated, it gives CASRGTGREVFGYTF.

The chain links TRBV7-9 to TRBJ2-3; 8 bases agree with TRBD2. The CDR3 covers 16 residues. After removal of 8 bases from V and 0 bases from J, the junction contained 10 bases not matched to a gene. Per germline, CDR1 SEHNR and CDR2 FQNEAQ (reference sequence). The chain's CDR3 is CASAPPGGASTDTQYF. The DNA for the CDR3 is TGTGCCAGCGCCCCTCCGGGGGGGGCCAGCACAGATACGCAGTATTTT.

This chain uses TRBV7-2 with TRBJ2-7; tentative D call: TRBD1 (6 bases). The length of the CDR3 is 15 residues. The V gene lost 3 bases and the J gene lost 0 bases, with 12 bases spanning the gap. CDR1 is SGHTA and CDR2 is FQGNSA in the germline V gene. CDR3 sequence (DNA): TGTGCCAGCAGCTTTCGCGAAGGGGGCTCCTACGAGCAGTACTTC. Translated: CASSFREGGSYEQYF.

This clone was seen only a few times. The chain uses TRBV7-9 and TRBJ2-7, with TRBD1 matching 8 bases. The germline CDR1 and CDR2 sequences are SEHNR and FQNEAQ (reference sequence). J lost 6 bases, V lost 1 base, and 11 bases had no gene match. The CDR3 is 16 residues long. CDR3 coding DNA: TGTGCCAGCAGCTTAGGGGCAGGGGGCCTTAAGGCCGAGCAGTACTTC. Amino acids: CASSLGAGGLKAEQYF. Variable domain in full (rest from reference TRBV7-9 and TRBJ2-7): DTGVSQNPRHKITKRGQNVTFRCDPISEHNRLYWYRQTLGQGPEFLTYFQNEAQLEKSRLLSDRFSAERPKGSFSTLEIQRTEQGDSAMYLCASSLGAGGLKAEQYFGPGTRLTVT.

The J gene is TRBJ2-1, the V gene TRBV19, with 8 bases identical to TRBD1. Trimming at V came to 3 bases and at J to 6 bases, leaving 7 bases not matched to a gene. CDR1 LNHDA and CDR2 SQIVND come from the germline V gene (reference sequence). The CDR3 consists of 15 residues. DNA for the CDR3: TGTGCCAGTAGTATGGGACAGGCCGGGGTCAATGAGCAGTTCTTC. Its protein product is CASSMGQAGVNEQFF.